What follows are 21 T cell receptor beta chains derived from one specimen sequenced in a study of blood T cell repertoires in COVID-19. The data were produced by immunoSEQ multiplex PCR, yet TCRdb's version contains in-frame clones alone and is incomplete. The sample shows about 90,000 clones, 81% of them seen only once. The sequencing input was peripheral blood. All receptors come from a human donor in a cohort sampled during active COVID-19.

This sequence joins TRBV28 and TRBJ1-4; 7 nucleotides match TRBD1. The ends lost 8 bases at V and 7 bases at J; junction bases unmatched: 10. The germline CDR1 and CDR2 sequences are MDHEN and SYDVKM. CDR3 size: 14 residues. CDR3 coding DNA: TGTGCCAGCTCCAACAGGGGTTCGAGTGAAAAACTGTTTTTT. The encoded protein is CASSNRGSSEKLFF.

The CDR3 DNA is TGCGCCAGCAGAGAGACGGGACAGGGTGGCGAAAAACTGTTTTTT. Translating it yields CASRETGQGGEKLFF. The gene calls are TRBV5-1 and TRBJ1-4, with 9 nucleotides matching TRBD1. The CDR3 spans 15 residues. Trimming cost V 5 bases and J 8 bases; bases outside gene matches: 10. Germline V CDR1 and CDR2: SGHRS, YFSETQ.

This chain links TRBV18 with TRBJ2-7; 8 bases align to TRBD1. The CDR3 has 16 amino acids. J was trimmed by 2 bases and V by 1 base; bases with no gene match: 7. Per the germline V gene, CDR1 is KGHSH and CDR2 is LQKENI. CDR3 sequence reads: CASSPQLSTGAYEQYF. The DNA of the CDR3 is TGTGCCAGCTCACCACAGCTTTCGACAGGGGCCTACGAGCAGTACTTC.

About this clone: The final CDR3 position lacks the conserved phenylalanine or tryptophan, pointing to a likely read error. It is unclear where the CDR3 begins or ends on the DNA, so no DNA is shown, and the CDR3 is as TCRdb lists it. The CDR3 sequence: CASSQEPDSSTD. V gene TRBV4-1 combines with J gene TRBJ1-2; TRBD1 is taken as the D call from the table, unchecked against the DNA. The CDR3 length is 12 residues, termini included. Per the germline V gene, CDR1 is MGHRA and CDR2 is YSYEKL.

The rearrangement uses TRBV7-9 and TRBJ2-7; TRBD2 aligns across 12 bases. CDR1 is SEHNR and CDR2 is FQNEAQ in the germline V gene (reference sequence). The V gene end was trimmed by 4 bases and the J gene end by 3 bases; junction bases not matched to a gene: 7. CDR3 length equals 16 residues. The CDR3 DNA reads TGTGCCAGCAGCTCCACTAGCGGGGGGTTAAACTACGAGCAGTACTTC. Its protein is CASSSTSGGLNYEQYF.

The gene calls are TRBV29-1 and TRBJ2-5, with TRBD2 matching over 12 bases. With V trimmed by 6 bases and J by 5 bases, 4 bases remained unmatched. Germline V lookup: CDR1 SQVTM, CDR2 ANQGSEA. This CDR3 is built from 13 residues. CDR3 nucleotides: TGCAGCGTCGTGACTAGCGGGGGTGAGACCCAGTACTTC. It is translated as CSVVTSGGETQYF. The whole variable domain, filled in from reference TRBV29-1 and TRBJ2-5, reads SAVISQKPSRDICQRGTSLTIQCQVDSQVTMMFWYRQQPGQSLTLIATANQGSEATYESGFVIDKFPISRPNLTFSTLTVSNMSPEDSSIYLCSVVTSGGETQYFGPGTRLLVL.

This rearrangement joins TRBV2 to TRBJ2-3; 11 bases are shared with TRBD2. The CDR3 has 18 residues. J was trimmed by 0 bases and V by 4 bases; bases with no gene match: 9. Germline CDR1 SNHLY, CDR2 FYNNEI. The CDR3 nucleotides are TGTGCCAGCAGTGGGGCTAGCGGGGGGCAGGCTAGCACAGATACGCAGTATTTT. This sequence encodes CASSGASGGQASTDTQYF.

J is TRBJ2-3 and V is TRBV18, with unresolved D. Deletions cut 2 bases from V and 4 bases from J, with 13 bases between. From germline, CDR1 is KGHSH and CDR2 LQKENI. CDR3 length equals 15 residues. DNA for the CDR3: TGTGCCAGCTCACCAGACCTCGGGTTGCCAGATACGCAGTATTTT. Amino acids: CASSPDLGLPDTQYF.

This chain connects TRBV5-1 to TRBJ1-1; 7 bases are shared with TRBD1. The V segment lost 1 base and the J segment 0 bases; nucleotides outside the gene matches: 9. The CDR3 runs to 17 residues. Germline V lookup: CDR1 SGHRS, CDR2 YFSETQ. This CDR3 is CASSLLALGQMNTEAFF. In DNA form, the CDR3 reads TGCGCCAGCAGCTTGCTAGCCCTGGGACAGATGAACACTGAAGCTTTCTTT.

The V and J genes are TRBV20-1 and TRBJ2-5; D gene uncertain. Germline V lookup: CDR1 DFQATT, CDR2 SNEGSKA (reference sequence). The CDR3 is 15 residues long. V was pared by 3 bases and J by 4 bases, with 18 bases between. In nucleotides, the CDR3 is TGCAGTGCTAGTCGTGATTTGGTCGGTGGAGAGACCCAGTACTTC. This encodes CSASRDLVGGETQYF.

This chain's CDR3 is CASSGRDRFYQPQHF. The CDR3 coding sequence is TGTGCCAGCAGTGGCCGGGACAGGTTTTATCAGCCCCAGCATTTT. The chain couples TRBV2 to TRBJ1-5; 8 bases fit TRBD1. The V gene end was trimmed by 4 bases and the J gene end by 5 bases; junction bases not matched to a gene: 7. The CDR3 length is 15 residues. The germline gives CDR1 SNHLY, CDR2 FYNNEI.

This chain connects TRBV7-9 to TRBJ1-5, with D unresolved. Looked up from germline, CDR1 is SEHNR and CDR2 is FQNEAQ (reference sequence). The V end lost 3 bases, the J end lost 4 bases, and 4 bases lay between the germline ends. The length of the CDR3 is 12 residues. The CDR3 region is CASSFINQPQHF. The CDR3 nucleotides read TGTGCCAGCAGCTTCATTAATCAGCCCCAGCATTTT. The full variable domain, completed using reference TRBV7-9 and TRBJ1-5, is DTGVSQNPRHKITKRGQNVTFRCDPISEHNRLYWYRQTLGQGPEFLTYFQNEAQLEKSRLLSDRFSAERPKGSFSTLEIQRTEQGDSAMYLCASSFINQPQHFGDGTRLSIL.

In its sample, this clone was seen once. The chain couples TRBV3-1 (or the pseudogene TRBV3-2) to TRBJ1-6; D is unclear. The CDR3 length is 15 residues. Trimming took 4 bases from V and 3 from J, leaving 10 bases between them. Germline CDR1 and CDR2: LGHDT and YNNKEL (reference sequence). This chain's CDR3 is CASSPRGIYNSPLHF. CDR3 sequence (DNA): TGTGCCAGCAGCCCTCGAGGGATCTATAATTCACCCCTCCACTTT.

The chain couples TRBV9 to TRBJ2-1; D possibly corresponds to TRBD1 (5 bases). Per the germline V gene, CDR1 is SGDLS and CDR2 is YYNGEE. The CDR3 extends over 16 amino acids. V was cut by 4 bases and J by 1 base, with 15 bases left in between. Here the CDR3 reads CASSPLRPGSYNEQFF. For the CDR3, the DNA is TGTGCCAGCAGCCCCCTACGCCCAGGGTCCTACAATGAGCAGTTCTTC.

The J gene is TRBJ2-1, the V gene TRBV6-6, with 10 nucleotides matching TRBD1. This CDR3 comprises 15 residues. Germline V gene sequence: CDR1 MNHNY, CDR2 SVGAGI (reference sequence). Germline trimming cut 6 bases from V and 4 bases from J; bases unmatched to any gene: 6. The CDR3 protein is CASSPGQGVYNEQFF. DNA of the CDR3: TGTGCCAGCAGCCCTGGACAGGGGGTATACAATGAGCAGTTCTTC.

This clone was detected only once. The chain is built from TRBV6-2 or TRBV6-3 and TRBJ1-2, with D perhaps matching TRBD1 (5 bases). CDR1 and CDR2 from the germline V gene are MNHEY and SVGEGT. Between the trimmed V and J ends, which lost 0 bases and 5 bases, there was a span of 19 bases. The CDR3 is made up of 17 amino acids. The CDR3 here is CASSYSSPATARYGYTF. As DNA, the CDR3 is TGTGCCAGCAGTTACTCGAGCCCCGCGACAGCCCGGTATGGCTACACCTTC.

The chain is built from TRBV7-2 and TRBJ2-2; TRBD1 aligns across 11 bases. Germline trimming cut 6 bases from V and 3 bases from J; bases unmatched to any gene: 3. Germline V gives CDR1 SGHTA, CDR2 FQGNSA. CDR3 length: 15 amino acids. The CDR3 here is CASSRTGGYTGELFF. The CDR3 DNA reads TGTGCCAGCAGTAGGACAGGGGGCTACACCGGGGAGCTGTTTTTT.

The chain is built from TRBV30 and TRBJ2-7; 7 bases map to TRBD1. V gave up 0 bases and J gave up 2 bases; unmatched junction bases: 4. The CDR3 is 14 residues long. Germline CDR1 is GTSNPN and CDR2 is SVGIG (reference sequence). The CDR3 region is CAWSVGGTAYEQYF. Here the CDR3 DNA reads TGTGCCTGGAGTGTAGGTGGGACAGCCTACGAGCAGTACTTC. Together with reference TRBV30 and TRBJ2-7, the CDR3 gives the full variable domain: SQTIHQWPATLVQPVGSPLSLECTVEGTSNPNLYWYRQAAGRGLQLLFYSVGIGQISSEVPQNLSASRPQDRQFILSSKKLLLSDSGFYLCAWSVGGTAYEQYFGPGTRLTVT.

The chain carries TRBV4-2 and TRBJ2-1; unclear D gene. V was shortened by 8 bases and J by 4 bases, with 6 bases between the two germline ends. This CDR3 comprises 11 residues. Germline CDR1 and CDR2: LGHNA and YNFKEQ. CDR3 region: CASSTYNEQFF. Written as DNA, the CDR3 is TGTGCCAGCTCGACATACAATGAGCAGTTCTTC.

The CDR3 bases are TGTGCCAGCAGCCGCAGTAGAGACAGGGAAGCTTTCTTT. The encoded protein is CASSRSRDREAFF. The chain uses TRBV11-2 and TRBJ1-1, with D possibly TRBD1 on 6 matching bases. Germline V lookup: CDR1 SGHAT, CDR2 FQNNGV. CDR3 length: 13 amino acids. Deletions cut 5 bases from V and 8 bases from J, with 15 bases between.

The gene calls are TRBV3-1 (or the pseudogene TRBV3-2) and TRBJ2-2; no definite D call. Trimming shortened V by 5 bases and J by 1 base, and 11 bases separated the two germline ends. This CDR3 is built from 15 residues. The germline V gene encodes CDR1 LGHDT and CDR2 YNNKEL (reference sequence). CDR3 DNA sequence: TGTGCCAGCAGCGCCAACCCAGGGAACACCGGGGAGCTGTTTTTT. Amino acid sequence: CASSANPGNTGELFF.